This T cell receptor (beta chain) appears in the sequencing data of a study of OX40 agonist ivuxolimab in advanced cancers. As for the study more broadly: Ivuxolimab was an agonistic, fully human IgG2 monoclonal antibody directed against OX40 (CD134), a costimulatory receptor. Of the roughly 51 patients in dose escalation, some 20 had hepatocellular carcinoma, roughly 15 had melanoma, 9 had renal cell carcinoma and 9 had head and neck cancer. Prior anti-PD-1, anti-PD-L1 or anti-CTLA-4 therapy was permitted, and about 40% of dose-escalation patients had received checkpoint inhibitors. The monotherapy dose-escalation portion (N ≈ 57 patients) of the phase I ivuxolimab trial is reported in the paper. Intravenous ivuxolimab was administered to patients every 2 weeks at six dose levels: 0.01, 0.1, 0.3, 1.5, 3 and 10 mg/kg. Partial responses occurred in three dose-escalation patients, of whom one had hepatocellular carcinoma and two had cutaneous melanoma. In the dose-escalation cohort, approximately 80% of patients were male, and the mean age was around 65 years with a range of about 20 to 90. Peripheral TCRbeta sequencing aimed to test whether ivuxolimab altered TCR sequence diversity and caused clonal T-cell expansion. General findings and caveats noted by the study authors: Clonal expansion of both CD4+ and CD8+ blood T cells was observed from baseline to week 6 at doses 0.1 to 3.0 mg/kg. The antigen specificity of the clonally expanded peripheral T cells was not determined. After ivuxolimab, expanded clones were on average more numerous among CD8+ T cells than among CD4+ T cells. Low levels of normalized T-cell clonal expansion were also seen in some patients who did not respond. In the 0.1-3.0 mg/kg groups, partial responders were among the patients with the lowest normalized peripheral clonal expansion, particularly in CD8+ T cells.

V and J lose 7 bases and 0 bases, and a span of 12 bases separates them. From the cysteine through the phenylalanine, the CDR3 covers 14 amino acids. Here the CDR3 DNA is all that survives: 42 bases in frame from base 1. CDR1 is given as MNHEY and CDR2 as SVGAGI, both from the germline V gene. For sequencing of the TCRbeta CDR3 region, genomic DNA was extracted from the sorted cells. TCRbeta CDR3 regions were sequenced using the immunoSEQ Assay. Sourced from immuneACCESS, this table was stored by TCRdb with only in-frame sequences that have V and J called. A share of the clones is absent; for the studies checked, an unresolved V gene accounts for under half, and the remainder has no known explanation. This sample comprises about 46,000 clones, 90% to 95% of them detected only once. The ten largest clones represent 4% to 5% of the sample. Points on this clone: Its antigen is not yet known. Qualities for individual bases were not recorded, and no much larger clone is one base off.

Patients with a history of autoimmune disease or receiving systemic immunosuppression were excluded from the trial. Peripheral blood for TCR sequencing was collected from all dose cohorts at baseline, on cycle 4 day 1, and on cycle 7 day 1. Samples were obtained from an open-label, multicenter, first-in-human phase I dose-escalation trial of ivuxolimab. Adults with locally advanced or metastatic head and neck squamous cell, hepatocellular, melanoma or renal cell carcinoma were enrolled in the trial. Before TCR sequencing, CD4+ and CD8+ T cells were separately sorted from peripheral blood. The sequence joins TRBV6-5 to TRBJ2-5; the D region possibly corresponds to TRBD2 (6 bases align). The sequencing used CD4+ or CD8+ T cells sorted from blood, collected in a trial of the OX40 agonist ivuxolimab. This sequence was found in an adult with an advanced solid tumor such as melanoma, head and neck, liver or kidney cancer. CDR3 sequence: CASNSGDYQETQYF. The DNA sequence is TGTGCCAGCAATTCGGGGGACTACCAAGAGACCCAGTACTTC.